This TCR beta chain was found in a study of blood T cells in healthy people across ages. Study observations and caveats: It was held that the diversity estimates obtained from one million T cells were underestimates.

Then a second PCR, running roughly 7 to 11 cycles, was carried out with a sample-barcoded 5' primer and a J-beta primer mix. No fewer than 3 million CDR3-containing paired-end reads came from each sample. TCRdb passed the 5' RACE reads through MiXCR, listing each CDR3 protein once. Of 1.8 million or so distinct CDR3 sequences detected, roughly two fifths appear once; the ten largest clones hold roughly 24%. The CDR3 is 18 amino acids. V was clipped by 3 bases and J by 4 bases, with 19 bases between them. Germline V gene lookup returns CDR1 MGHDK and CDR2 SYGVNS. Of note for this clonotype: The antigen is unknown.

Healthy Russian Caucasian donors spanned ages about 6 to 100 years. Peripheral blood from each donor was collected in a volume of roughly 9.2 milliliters. This TCR was sampled from a human donor in good health. The sequencing sample was made of blood. The gene calls are TRBV25-1 and TRBJ2-6; D is tentatively TRBD1 or TRBD2 (6 bases each). CDR3 protein: CASSDLNSPGAGANVLTF. In DNA form, the CDR3 reads TGTGCCAGCAGTGACTTAAATAGTCCGGGGGCCGGGGCCAACGTCCTGACTTTC.